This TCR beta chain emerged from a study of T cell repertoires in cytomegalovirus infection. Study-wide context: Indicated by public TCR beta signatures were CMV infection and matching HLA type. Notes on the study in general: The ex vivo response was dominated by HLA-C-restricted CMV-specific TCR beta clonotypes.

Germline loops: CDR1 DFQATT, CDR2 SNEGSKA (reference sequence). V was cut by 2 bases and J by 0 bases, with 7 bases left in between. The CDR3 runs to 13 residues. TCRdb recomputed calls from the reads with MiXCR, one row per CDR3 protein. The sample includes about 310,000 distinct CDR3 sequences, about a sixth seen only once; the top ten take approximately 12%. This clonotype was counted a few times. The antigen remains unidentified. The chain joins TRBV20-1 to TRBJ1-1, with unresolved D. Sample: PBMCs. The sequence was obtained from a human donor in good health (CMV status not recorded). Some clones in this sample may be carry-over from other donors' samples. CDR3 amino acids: CSARRDLNTEAFF. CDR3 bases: TGCAGTGCTAGACGTGATCTGAACACTGAAGCTTTCTTT.